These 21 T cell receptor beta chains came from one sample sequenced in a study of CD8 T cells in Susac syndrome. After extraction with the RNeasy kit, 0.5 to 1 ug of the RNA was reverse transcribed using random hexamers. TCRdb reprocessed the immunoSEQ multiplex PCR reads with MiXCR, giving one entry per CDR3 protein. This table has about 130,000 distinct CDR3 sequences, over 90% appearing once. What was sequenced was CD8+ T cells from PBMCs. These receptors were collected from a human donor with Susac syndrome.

In DNA form, the CDR3 reads TGCAGTGCCCCGATGGGAGATACGCAGTATTTT. The encoded protein is CSAPMGDTQYF. This sequence joins TRBV20-1 and TRBJ2-3; no clear D gene. V dropped 6 bases and J dropped 5 bases, with 9 bases sitting between them. This CDR3 region has 11 residues. Germline values: CDR1 DFQATT, CDR2 SNEGSKA (reference sequence).

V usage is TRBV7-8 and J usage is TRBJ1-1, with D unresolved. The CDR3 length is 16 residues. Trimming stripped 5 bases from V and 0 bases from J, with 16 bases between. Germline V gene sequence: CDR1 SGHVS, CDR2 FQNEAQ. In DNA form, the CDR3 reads TGTGCCAGCAGCCCTAAACCGGGAGCCTTGAACACTGAAGCTTTCTTT. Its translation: CASSPKPGALNTEAFF.

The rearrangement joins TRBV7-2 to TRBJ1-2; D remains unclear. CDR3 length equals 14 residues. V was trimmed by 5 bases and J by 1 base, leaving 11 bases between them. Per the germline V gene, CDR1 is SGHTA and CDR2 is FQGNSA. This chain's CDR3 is CASSTAGFNYGYTF. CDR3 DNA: TGTGCCAGCAGCACCGCGGGGTTTAACTATGGCTACACCTTC.

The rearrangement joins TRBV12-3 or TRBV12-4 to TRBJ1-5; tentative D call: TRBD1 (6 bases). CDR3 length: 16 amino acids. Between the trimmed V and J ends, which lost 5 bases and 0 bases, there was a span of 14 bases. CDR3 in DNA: TGTGCCAGCAGTCCCAACAGGGACTCTAGCAATCAGCCCCAGCATTTT. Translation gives CASSPNRDSSNQPQHF.

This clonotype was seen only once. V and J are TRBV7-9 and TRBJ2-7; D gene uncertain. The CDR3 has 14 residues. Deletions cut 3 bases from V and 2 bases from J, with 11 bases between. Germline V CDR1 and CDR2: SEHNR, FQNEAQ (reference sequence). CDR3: CASSFSARPYEQYF. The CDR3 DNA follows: TGTGCCAGCAGCTTTTCGGCTAGACCCTACGAGCAGTACTTC.

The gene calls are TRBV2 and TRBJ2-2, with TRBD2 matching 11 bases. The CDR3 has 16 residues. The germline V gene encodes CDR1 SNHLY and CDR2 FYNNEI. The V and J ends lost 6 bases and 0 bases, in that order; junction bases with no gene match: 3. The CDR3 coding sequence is TGTGCCAGCAGCCCGACTAGCGGGGCGAACACCGGGGAGCTGTTTTTT. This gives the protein CASSPTSGANTGELFF.

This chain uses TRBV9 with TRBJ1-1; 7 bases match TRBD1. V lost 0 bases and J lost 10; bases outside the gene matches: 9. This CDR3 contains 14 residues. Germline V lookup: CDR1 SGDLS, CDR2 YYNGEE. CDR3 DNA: TGTGCCAGCAGCGTAGGGGACAGCGGCGGTGGAGCTTTCTTT. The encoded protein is CASSVGDSGGGAFF.

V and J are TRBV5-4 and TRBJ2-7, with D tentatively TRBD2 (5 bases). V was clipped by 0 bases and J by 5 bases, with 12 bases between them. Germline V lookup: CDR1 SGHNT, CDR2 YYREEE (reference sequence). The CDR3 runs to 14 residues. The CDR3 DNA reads TGTGCCAGCAGCTTGGAAGGGTGGAGGCACGAGCAGTACTTC. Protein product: CASSLEGWRHEQYF.

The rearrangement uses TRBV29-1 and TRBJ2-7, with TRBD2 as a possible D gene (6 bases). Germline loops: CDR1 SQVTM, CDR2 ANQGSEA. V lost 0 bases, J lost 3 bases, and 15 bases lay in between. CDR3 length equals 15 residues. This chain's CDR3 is CSVEDLRLGDYEQYF. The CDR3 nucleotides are TGCAGCGTTGAAGATCTTCGACTAGGGGACTACGAGCAGTACTTC.

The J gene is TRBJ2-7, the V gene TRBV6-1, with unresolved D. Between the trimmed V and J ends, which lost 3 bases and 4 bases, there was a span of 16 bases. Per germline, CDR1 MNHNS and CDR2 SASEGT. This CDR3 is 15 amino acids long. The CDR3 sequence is CASSDLDRIGYEQYF. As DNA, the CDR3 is TGTGCCAGCAGTGATTTGGACCGGATCGGTTACGAGCAGTACTTC.

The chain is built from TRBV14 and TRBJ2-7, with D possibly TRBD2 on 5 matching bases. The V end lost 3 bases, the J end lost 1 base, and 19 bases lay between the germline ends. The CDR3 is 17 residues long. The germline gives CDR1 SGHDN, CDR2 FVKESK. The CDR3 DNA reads TGTGCCAGCAGCCATTATTCGGTCGGACTCTATTCCTACGAGCAGTACTTC. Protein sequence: CASSHYSVGLYSYEQYF.

The CDR3 loop is CASGPNTSGDGYTF. CDR3 sequence (DNA): TGTGCTAGTGGCCCGAATACCTCAGGGGATGGCTACACCTTC. J is TRBJ1-2 and V is TRBV12-5; D perhaps matches TRBD1 (6 bases). V dropped 6 bases and J dropped 6 bases, with 17 bases sitting between them. The CDR3 loop spans 14 amino acids. Germline loops: CDR1 LGHNT, CDR2 FRNRAP.

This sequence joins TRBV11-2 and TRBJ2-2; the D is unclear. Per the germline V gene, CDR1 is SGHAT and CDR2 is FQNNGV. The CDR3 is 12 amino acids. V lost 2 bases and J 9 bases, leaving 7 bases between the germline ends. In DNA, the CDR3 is TGTGCCAGCAGCTTAATAGGGTGGGAGCTGTTTTTT. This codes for CASSLIGWELFF. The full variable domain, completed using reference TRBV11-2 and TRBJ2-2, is EAGVAQSPRYKIIEKRQSVAFWCNPISGHATLYWYQQILGQGPKLLIQFQNNGVVDDSQLPKDRFSAERLKGVDSTLKIQPAKLEDSAVYLCASSLIGWELFFGEGSRLTVL.

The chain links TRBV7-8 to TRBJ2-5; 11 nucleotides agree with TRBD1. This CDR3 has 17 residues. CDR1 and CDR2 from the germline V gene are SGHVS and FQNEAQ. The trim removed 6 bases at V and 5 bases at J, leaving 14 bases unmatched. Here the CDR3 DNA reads TGTGCCAGCAGGCAAACCCGGACAGGGGGCGAGGGGGAGACCCAGTACTTC. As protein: CASRQTRTGGEGETQYF.

The CDR3 region has the DNA TGTGCCAGCAGTTTACTAGCGGGATCGAACCACTACGAGCAGTACTTC. Its translation is CASSLLAGSNHYEQYF. V gene TRBV27 combines with J gene TRBJ2-7; 9 bases map to TRBD2. Germline V CDR1 and CDR2: MNHEY, SMNVEV (reference sequence). This CDR3 contains 16 residues. V dropped 2 bases and J dropped 3; count of bases not matched to a gene: 8.

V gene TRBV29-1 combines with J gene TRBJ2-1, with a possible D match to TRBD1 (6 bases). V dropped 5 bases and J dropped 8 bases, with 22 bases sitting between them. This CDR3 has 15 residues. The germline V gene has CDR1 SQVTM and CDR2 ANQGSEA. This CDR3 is CSVNPVQGYLDEQFF. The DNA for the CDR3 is TGCAGCGTTAATCCGGTCCAGGGGTATTTGGATGAGCAGTTCTTC.

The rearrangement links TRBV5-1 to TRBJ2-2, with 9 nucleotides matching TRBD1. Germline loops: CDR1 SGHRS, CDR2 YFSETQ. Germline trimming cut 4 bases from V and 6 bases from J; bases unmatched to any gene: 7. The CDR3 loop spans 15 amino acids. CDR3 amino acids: CASSPGQGYPGELFF. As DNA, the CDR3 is TGCGCCAGCAGCCCGGGACAGGGTTACCCCGGGGAGCTGTTTTTT.

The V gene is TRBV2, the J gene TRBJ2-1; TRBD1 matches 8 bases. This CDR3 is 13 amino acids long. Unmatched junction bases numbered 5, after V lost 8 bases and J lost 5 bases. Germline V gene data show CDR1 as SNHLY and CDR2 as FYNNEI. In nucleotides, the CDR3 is TGTGCCAGCGGGGGGACAGGCAACAATGAGCAGTTCTTC. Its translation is CASGGTGNNEQFF.

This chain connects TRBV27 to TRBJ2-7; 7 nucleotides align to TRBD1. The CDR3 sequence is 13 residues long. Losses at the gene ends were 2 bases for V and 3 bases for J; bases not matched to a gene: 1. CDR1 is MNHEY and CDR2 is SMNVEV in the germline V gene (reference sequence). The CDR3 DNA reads TGTGCCAGCAGTTTACGGACAGGCTACGAGCAGTACTTC. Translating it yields CASSLRTGYEQYF.

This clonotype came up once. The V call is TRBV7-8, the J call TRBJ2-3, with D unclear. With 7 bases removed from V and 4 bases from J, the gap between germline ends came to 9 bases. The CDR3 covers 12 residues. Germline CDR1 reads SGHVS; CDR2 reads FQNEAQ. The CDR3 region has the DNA TGTGCCAGCACCCCTCGCGCAGATACGCAGTATTTT. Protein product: CASTPRADTQYF. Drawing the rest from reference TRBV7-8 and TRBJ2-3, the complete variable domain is GAGVSQSPRYKVAKRGQDVALRCDPISGHVSLFWYQQALGQGPEFLTYFQNEAQLDKSGLPSDRFFAERPEGSVSTLKIQRTQQEDSAVYLCASTPRADTQYFGPGTRLTVL.

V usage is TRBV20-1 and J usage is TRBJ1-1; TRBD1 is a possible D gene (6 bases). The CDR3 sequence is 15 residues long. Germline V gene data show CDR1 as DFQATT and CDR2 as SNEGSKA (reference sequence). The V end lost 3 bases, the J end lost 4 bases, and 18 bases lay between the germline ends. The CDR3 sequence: CSASAPTLGGTEAFF. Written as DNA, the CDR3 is TGCAGTGCTAGTGCACCAACTTTAGGGGGCACTGAAGCTTTCTTT.